The present T cell receptor (beta chain) was sequenced within a study of T cell responses to AZD1222 COVID-19 vaccine. Study-level results: Sampling that yielded the repertoires occurred only after the peak T cell response. Across spike, vaccine-associated CD4 TCRs were found, dominant at 160-218 and 743-854.

CDR1 and CDR2 from the germline V gene are SGHRS and YFSETQ. V lost 4 bases and J lost 6; bases outside the gene matches: 4. The CDR3 contains 14 residues. Notes on this clone: Its antigen is unknown.

Profiled with immunoSEQ multiplex PCR; TCRdb holds only in-frame clones, not every one. The sample holds roughly 99,000 clones, 91% seen once. The sample here was peripheral blood, taken 28 days after the second AZD1222 dose. The chain has TRBV5-1 and TRBJ1-1; 12 nucleotides line up with TRBD1. The source is an adult who received the AZD1222 COVID-19 vaccine. The CDR3 DNA follows: TGCGCCAGCAGCCCGGGACAGGGGGCAGCTGAAGCTTTCTTT. Translated, it gives CASSPGQGAAEAFF.